This TCR beta chain was obtained from a study of T cell repertoires in ileal Crohn's disease. Study-level background: Thiopurines (11) or anti-TNF agents (roughly 18) were given postoperatively to about half. Study findings and constraints: Compared with non-smokers, active smokers at surgery showed more clonal expansions.

Method: immunoSEQ multiplex PCR; TCRdb's copy keeps in-frame clones and lacks some. The sample yields about 10,000 clones, 70% to 80% seen once. CDR1 and CDR2 from the germline V gene are MNHNY and SVGAGI (reference sequence). The CDR3 totals 16 residues. Trimming left V 2 bases short and J 2 bases short, with 16 bases between. Time point indicated: neoterminal ileum biopsy at postoperative endoscopy, about 6 months after surgery. A word on this clone: Antigen unknown.

The chain combines TRBV6-6 with TRBJ2-7; TRBD2 is a possible D gene (6 bases). The TCR was taken from an adult with Crohn's disease. Input material: ileal tissue. The CDR3 nucleotides are TGTGCCAGCAGTTACCCTTGGGGAGCGGGTCCCTACGAGCAGTACTTC. Translated: CASSYPWGAGPYEQYF.